One sample yielded the 2 T cell receptor beta chains listed below, sequenced in a study of T-cell reconstitution after alpha-beta-depleted transplantation in children. Molecular barcoding with unique molecular identifiers was used for the TCRbeta library. TCRdb re-analysed the PCR reads in MiXCR, keeping a single row per CDR3 protein. This sample carries 500,000 to 750,000 distinct CDR3 sequences, 10% to 15% of them seen once, and the ten largest clones take roughly 2.3%. This specimen consisted of PBMCs, mostly from graft donor cells, obtained 360 days after TCRalphabeta/CD19-depleted stem cell transplant. Source of these receptors: a male patient between 5 and 17 years old who had a stem cell transplant for acute myeloid leukemia, so the T cells may come from the graft donor.

The gene calls are TRBV18 and TRBJ2-3; the match to TRBD2 covers 8 bases. J gave up 3 bases and V 2 bases, and 10 bases lay outside the gene matches. This CDR3 region has 17 residues. Looked up from germline, CDR1 is KGHSH and CDR2 is LQKENI. The CDR3 sequence is CASSPRTSLFETDTQYF. DNA for the CDR3: TGTGCCAGCTCACCAAGGACTAGCTTATTTGAAACAGATACGCAGTATTTT.

This clonotype was observed a handful of times. V is TRBV19 and J is TRBJ2-3; D is possibly TRBD2 (6 bases). The V end was cut by 3 bases, the J end by 0 bases, with 16 bases between. The CDR3 has 17 residues. CDR1 LNHDA and CDR2 SQIVND come from the germline V gene (reference sequence). CDR3 in DNA: TGTGCCAGTAGTATTGCGGGGAGACAGATCAGCACAGATACGCAGTATTTT. Encoded protein: CASSIAGRQISTDTQYF.